This is a list of T cell receptor beta chains from one sample in a study of blood T cell repertoires in COVID-19. The assay was immunoSEQ multiplex PCR, and TCRdb's table has in-frame clones only and misses some. The repertoire holds 150,000 to 200,000 clones, with roughly 80% as singletons. Sequencing used peripheral blood. The receptors shown here come from a man in his 70s with acute or convalescent COVID-19. Both conserved end residues are part of each CDR3. D genes are given only for firm matches. Rows give clone size only sometimes, using once, few, many, or a class for an expanded clone.

clone_size: .
j_call: TRBJ1-5
v_call: TRBV7-9
d_call: .
cdr3_nt: TGTGCCTCGTCGGGGTTCAATCAGCCCCAGCATTTT
cdr3_aa: CASSGFNQPQHF

clone_size: .
j_call: TRBJ1-5
v_call: TRBV28
d_call: .
cdr3_nt: TGTGCCAGCAGTTTTAACGCAGGGGACCAGCCCCAGCATTTT
cdr3_aa: CASSFNAGDQPQHF

clone_size: .
j_call: TRBJ2-1
v_call: TRBV3-1/TRBV3-2
d_call: .
cdr3_nt: TGTGCCAGCAGCCAACCCCCCCTCGCGTACAATGAGCAGTTCTTC
cdr3_aa: CASSQPPLAYNEQFF

clone_size: .
j_call: TRBJ1-3
v_call: TRBV2
d_call: .
cdr3_nt: TGTGCCAGTAGCCGCCTGCACCTGGACTCTGGAAACACCATATATTTT
cdr3_aa: CASSRLHLDSGNTIYF

clone_size: .
j_call: TRBJ1-5
v_call: TRBV30
d_call: .
cdr3_nt: TGTGCCTGGAGTGTACTATTTAGGACTGAGCCCCAGCATTTT
cdr3_aa: CAWSVLFRTEPQHF

clone_size: .
j_call: TRBJ2-2
v_call: TRBV7-9
d_call: TRBD1
cdr3_nt: TGTGCCAGCACCCCCGGAGTACAGGGGATCACCGGGGAGCTGTTTTTT
cdr3_aa: CASTPGVQGITGELFF

clone_size: .
j_call: TRBJ1-2
v_call: TRBV4-3
d_call: TRBD1
cdr3_nt: TGCGCCAGCAGCCAAGGGCCAGGGACAGTCATCTTCACTAACTATGGCTACACCTTC
cdr3_aa: CASSQGPGTVIFTNYGYTF

clone_size: .
j_call: TRBJ1-5
v_call: TRBV18
d_call: .
cdr3_nt: TGTGCCAGCTCACCCCAGGGCGGCAATCAGCCCCAGCATTTT
cdr3_aa: CASSPQGGNQPQHF

clone_size: .
j_call: TRBJ1-2
v_call: TRBV6-1
d_call: .
cdr3_nt: TGTGCCAGCAGTGATTTGGGGAGGGGCTACACCTTC
cdr3_aa: CASSDLGRGYTF

clone_size: once
j_call: TRBJ1-1
v_call: TRBV18
d_call: .
cdr3_nt: TGTGCCAGCTCACCACCGCAGGGGAACACTGAAGCTTTCTTT
cdr3_aa: CASSPPQGNTEAFF

clone_size: .
j_call: TRBJ2-1
v_call: TRBV9
d_call: .
cdr3_nt: TGTGCCAGCAGCCCCTGGCCCGCGGGTGAGTCATACAATGAGCAGTTCTTC
cdr3_aa: CASSPWPAGESYNEQFF

clone_size: .
j_call: TRBJ2-1
v_call: TRBV19
d_call: .
cdr3_nt: TGTGCCAGTAGTATAGTGTGGGCCCGTGAGCAGTTCTTC
cdr3_aa: CASSIVWAREQFF

clone_size: .
j_call: TRBJ2-7
v_call: TRBV4-3
d_call: TRBD2
cdr3_nt: TGCGCCAGCAGCCAAGATCCCAGCGGGAGTTCCTCCTACGAGCAGTACTTC
cdr3_aa: CASSQDPSGSSSYEQYF

clone_size: .
j_call: TRBJ2-7
v_call: TRBV14
d_call: .
cdr3_nt: TGTGCCAGCAGCCAGGGAACAGGGTTCTCCTACGAGCAGTACTTC
cdr3_aa: CASSQGTGFSYEQYF

clone_size: .
j_call: TRBJ2-1
v_call: TRBV7-3
d_call: TRBD2
cdr3_nt: TGTGCCAGCAGCTTCGGGAGGGGCCCAGGGAATGAGCAGTTCTTC
cdr3_aa: CASSFGRGPGNEQFF

clone_size: .
j_call: TRBJ2-7
v_call: TRBV28
d_call: .
cdr3_nt: TGTGCCAGTGTGACGGCGGGTAGCGGCTACGAGCAGTACTTC
cdr3_aa: CASVTAGSGYEQYF

clone_size: .
j_call: TRBJ2-5
v_call: TRBV25-1
d_call: TRBD1
cdr3_nt: TGTGCCAGCAGTGACCAGACAGGGGAGGAGACCCAGTACTTC
cdr3_aa: CASSDQTGEETQYF

clone_size: .
j_call: TRBJ1-2
v_call: TRBV19
d_call: .
cdr3_nt: TGTGCCAGTAAGAACCCCAGGGAGGGGAACTATGGCTACACCTTC
cdr3_aa: CASKNPREGNYGYTF

clone_size: .
j_call: TRBJ1-5
v_call: TRBV7-3
d_call: TRBD1
cdr3_nt: TGTGCCAGCAGCTCCTCGCCGCGAGGGGGCGGTCAGCCCCAGCATTTT
cdr3_aa: CASSSSPRGGGQPQHF

clone_size: .
j_call: TRBJ1-2
v_call: TRBV2
d_call: TRBD1
cdr3_nt: TGTGCCAGACGGGACAGAAACTATGGCTACACCTTC
cdr3_aa: CARRDRNYGYTF

clone_size: .
j_call: TRBJ1-1
v_call: TRBV7-3
d_call: .
cdr3_nt: TGTGCCAGCAGCCCATTTGTCAGGAACACTGAAGCTTTCTTT
cdr3_aa: CASSPFVRNTEAFF

clone_size: .
j_call: TRBJ1-5
v_call: TRBV4-3
d_call: .
cdr3_nt: TGCGCCAGCAGCCAAGATGGGGGGGGGTACCAGCCCCAGCATTTT
cdr3_aa: CASSQDGGGYQPQHF

clone_size: .
j_call: TRBJ2-7
v_call: TRBV6-6
d_call: .
cdr3_nt: TGTGCCAGCAGTTACGTAAATAGCTACGAGCAGTACTTC
cdr3_aa: CASSYVNSYEQYF

clone_size: many
j_call: TRBJ1-1
v_call: TRBV25-1
d_call: .
cdr3_nt: TGTGCCAGCACCCAAGGAGCCCCGAGCGCAGCTTTCTTT
cdr3_aa: CASTQGAPSAAFF

clone_size: .
j_call: TRBJ2-3
v_call: TRBV5-1
d_call: TRBD2
cdr3_nt: TGCGCCAGCAGCTTTTCTAGCGGGCACGAACGAGATACGCAGTATTTT
cdr3_aa: CASSFSSGHERDTQYF

clone_size: .
j_call: TRBJ1-2
v_call: TRBV20-1
d_call: .
cdr3_nt: TGCAGTGCGACCCGGGACTATGGCTACACCTTC
cdr3_aa: CSATRDYGYTF

clone_size: few
j_call: TRBJ1-6
v_call: TRBV21-1
d_call: .
cdr3_nt: TGTGCCAGCAGCAAACCGACAGGGGCCTATAATTCACCCCTCCACTTT
cdr3_aa: CASSKPTGAYNSPLHF

clone_size: .
j_call: TRBJ2-3
v_call: TRBV7-3
d_call: TRBD2
cdr3_nt: TGTGCCAGCAGCTTAAGCAGAGCGGGAGCCCCGAGAGATACGCAGTATTTT
cdr3_aa: CASSLSRAGAPRDTQYF

clone_size: few
j_call: TRBJ1-1
v_call: TRBV5-1
d_call: .
cdr3_nt: TGCGCCAGCAGCCAAGACATCCTCCTTGAAGCTTTCTTT
cdr3_aa: CASSQDILLEAFF

clone_size: .
j_call: TRBJ2-3
v_call: TRBV7-2
d_call: .
cdr3_nt: TGTGCCAGCAGCTTAACGATTGGCGGCGGATATACGCAGTATTTT
cdr3_aa: CASSLTIGGGYTQYF

clone_size: .
j_call: TRBJ1-2
v_call: TRBV7-9
d_call: TRBD1
cdr3_nt: TGTGCCAGCAGCTTACTAGTAGGGGGCTTAGGCTACACCTTC
cdr3_aa: CASSLLVGGLGYTF

clone_size: .
j_call: TRBJ2-3
v_call: TRBV7-9
d_call: .
cdr3_nt: TGTGCCAGCAGCTTAGGGGCGCATAGCACAGATACGCAGTATTTT
cdr3_aa: CASSLGAHSTDTQYF

clone_size: .
j_call: TRBJ2-1
v_call: TRBV18
d_call: TRBD2
cdr3_nt: TGTGCCAGCTCAGACGCGGGACTAGCGAACAATGAGCAGTTCTTC
cdr3_aa: CASSDAGLANNEQFF

clone_size: few
j_call: TRBJ1-2
v_call: TRBV5-1
d_call: .
cdr3_nt: TGCGCCAGCAGCTTGTCGGGTCGGGGGTACACCTTC
cdr3_aa: CASSLSGRGYTF

clone_size: few
j_call: TRBJ2-7
v_call: TRBV21-1
d_call: .
cdr3_nt: TGTGCCAGCAGCAAAGAGGCCTGGGCGAATGACTACGAGCAGTACTTC
cdr3_aa: CASSKEAWANDYEQYF

clone_size: .
j_call: TRBJ1-5
v_call: TRBV7-6
d_call: .
cdr3_nt: TGTGCCAGCAGCCGCCGGGGACAGCCCCAGCATTTT
cdr3_aa: CASSRRGQPQHF

clone_size: few
j_call: TRBJ2-1
v_call: TRBV6-6
d_call: .
cdr3_nt: TGTGCCAGCACCCCGACGAGGGCCTACAATGAGCAGTTCTTC
cdr3_aa: CASTPTRAYNEQFF

clone_size: few
j_call: TRBJ1-4
v_call: TRBV5-1
d_call: TRBD1
cdr3_nt: TGCGCCAGCAGCGTATTAGGACAGGGGATCACTAATGAAAAACTGTTTTTT
cdr3_aa: CASSVLGQGITNEKLFF

clone_size: once
j_call: TRBJ1-4
v_call: TRBV6-6
d_call: .
cdr3_nt: TGTGCCAGCAGAGAGTCAGCGGGGAATGAAAAACTGTTTTTT
cdr3_aa: CASRESAGNEKLFF

clone_size: .
j_call: TRBJ1-2
v_call: TRBV9
d_call: .
cdr3_nt: TGTGCCAGCAGCGTAGGAGCGGGGGGCGCGTCTTTTGGCTACACCTTC
cdr3_aa: CASSVGAGGASFGYTF

clone_size: once
j_call: TRBJ2-3
v_call: TRBV7-9
d_call: TRBD2
cdr3_nt: TGTGCCAGCAGCTTAGATCAGGGAGGGGGCACAGATACGCAGTATTTT
cdr3_aa: CASSLDQGGGTDTQYF